Each of the 27 T cell receptor beta chains below was sequenced from the same sample in a study of T cell repertoires in cytomegalovirus infection. These receptors are not linked to any known antigen. In TCRdb, the reads were re-called with MiXCR into one record per CDR3 protein. The data show approximately 770,000 distinct CDR3 sequences, about 27% seen once. This material consisted of cultured CD8+ T cells from PBMCs, taken from culture after CMV antigen stimulation. The receptor set was obtained from a human donor in good health (CMV status not recorded). Some clones in this sample may be carry-over from other donors' samples.

The V gene is TRBV10-3, the J gene TRBJ2-7, with D possibly matching TRBD1 (6 bases). The CDR3 length is 14 residues. Germline CDR1 is ENHRY and CDR2 is SYGVKD. V lost 6 bases, J lost 5 bases, and 17 bases lay in between. The CDR3 spells CAISLYREPNEQYF. The CDR3 DNA reads as TGTGCCATCAGCTTGTACAGGGAACCCAACGAGCAGTACTTC.

This clonotype was found a few times. This chain connects TRBV28 to TRBJ1-4; possible D gene TRBD1, 6 bases. Germline CDR1 MDHEN, CDR2 SYDVKM. Trimming shortened V by 1 base and J by 8 bases, and 20 bases separated the two germline ends. The CDR3 has 17 residues. The chain's CDR3 is CASSLSPPRTVREKLFF. CDR3 coding DNA: TGTGCCAGCAGTTTATCCCCTCCGAGGACAGTTAGGGAAAAACTGTTTTTT.

This chain connects TRBV5-5 to TRBJ1-4; D unresolved. V lost 4 bases to trimming and J lost 7 bases, with 11 bases between them. Germline loops: CDR1 SGHKS, CDR2 YYEKEE (reference sequence). The CDR3 extends over 13 amino acids. The CDR3 reads CASSVETGEKLFF. The CDR3 DNA sequence: TGTGCCAGCAGCGTGGAGACTGGTGAAAAACTGTTTTTT.

This clonotype was recorded a few times. The V gene is TRBV19, the J gene TRBJ2-3; 8 bases fit TRBD1. The CDR3 runs to 15 residues. The germline V gene encodes CDR1 LNHDA and CDR2 SQIVND (reference sequence). The ends lost 6 bases at V and 5 bases at J; junction bases unmatched: 10. Written as DNA, the CDR3 is TGTGCCAGTAGACCCGACAGGGGTAACATAGATACGCAGTATTTT. It is translated as CASRPDRGNIDTQYF.

V and J are TRBV6-5 and TRBJ2-1; a weak D match, TRBD1 (5 bases). Deletions cut 2 bases from V and 0 bases from J, with 8 bases between. Germline CDR1 reads MNHEY; CDR2 reads SVGAGI. The CDR3 contains 15 residues. The CDR3 DNA follows: TGTGCCAGCAGTTACGGGGCAGGCTCCTACAATGAGCAGTTCTTC. Its translation is CASSYGAGSYNEQFF.

This clonotype was observed a handful of times. The CDR3: CASSHDPYTEAFF. Here the CDR3 DNA reads TGTGCCAGCAGTCACGACCCCTACACTGAAGCTTTCTTT. V is TRBV6-5 and J is TRBJ1-1; D gene uncertain. This CDR3 spans 13 amino acids. Germline values: CDR1 MNHEY, CDR2 SVGAGI. V dropped 5 bases and J dropped 3 bases, with 10 bases sitting between them.

This clonotype was counted between two and nine times. This chain joins TRBV28 and TRBJ1-5, with D possibly TRBD1 on 6 matching bases. Germline V gene lookup returns CDR1 MDHEN and CDR2 SYDVKM. The CDR3 is 15 amino acids. V was pared by 1 base and J by 2 bases, with 9 bases between. The CDR3 loop reads CASSLSGEGNQPQHF. CDR3 sequence (DNA): TGTGCCAGCAGTTTATCAGGGGAGGGCAATCAGCCCCAGCATTTT.

This chain connects TRBV5-5 to TRBJ2-7; tentatively, D is TRBD2 (6 bases). The germline CDR1 and CDR2 sequences are SGHKS and YYEKEE (reference sequence). The CDR3 length is 16 residues. Trimming removed 0 bases at V and 0 bases at J, with 13 bases between. Here the CDR3 reads CASSLEGLPSSYEQYF. DNA for the CDR3: TGTGCCAGCAGCTTGGAGGGACTCCCGAGCTCCTACGAGCAGTACTTC.

The V and J genes are TRBV4-1 and TRBJ2-7, with 7 bases lining up with TRBD1. Per the germline V gene, CDR1 is MGHRA and CDR2 is YSYEKL. The V gene end was trimmed by 1 base and the J gene end by 0 bases; junction bases not matched to a gene: 3. CDR3 length equals 15 residues. As DNA, the CDR3 is TGCGCCAGCAGCCAAGGGCAGGGGGTCTCCTACGAGCAGTACTTC. This codes for CASSQGQGVSYEQYF.

This clonotype has more than one count but fewer than ten. The chain links TRBV7-6 to TRBJ2-2, with D possibly being TRBD1 or TRBD2 (7 bases each). Germline CDR1 and CDR2: SGHVS and FNYEAQ. The CDR3 is 15 amino acids. V was trimmed by 1 base and J by 6 bases, leaving 12 bases between them. CDR3 in DNA: TGTGCCAGCAGCTTAGAGGCAGGGGGGGCCGGGGAGCTGTTTTTT. Translation gives CASSLEAGGAGELFF. The full variable domain, its missing parts supplied by reference TRBV7-6 and TRBJ2-2, is GAGVSQSPRYKVTKRGQDVALRCDPISGHVSLYWYRQALGQGPEFLTYFNYEAQQDKSGLPNDRFSAERPEGSISTLTIQRTEQRDSAMYRCASSLEAGGAGELFFGEGSRLTVL.

This clonotype was counted a few times. The chain combines TRBV24-1 with TRBJ2-5, with 10 positions matching TRBD2. This CDR3 is built from 17 residues. With 4 bases clipped from V and 4 bases from J, the junction kept 11 bases outside the gene matches. The V gene's germline CDR1 is KGHDR and CDR2 SFDVKD. The CDR3 region has the DNA TGTGCCACCAGTGAGGGGGTAGCGGGGGGCTTCCGAGAGACCCAGTACTTC. Its protein is CATSEGVAGGFRETQYF.

This chain joins TRBV3-1 and TRBJ2-1, with 8 bases aligning to TRBD2. Germline V gene data show CDR1 as LGHDT and CDR2 as YNNKEL (reference sequence). CDR3 size: 19 residues. V lost 4 bases and J lost 3; bases outside the gene matches: 17. The CDR3 spells CASSPLGRGAYAGYNEQFF. The DNA of the CDR3 is TGTGCCAGCAGCCCCCTCGGGAGGGGGGCTTACGCGGGCTACAATGAGCAGTTCTTC.

The sample holds many counts of this clonotype. The V and J genes are TRBV4-2 and TRBJ2-3; 9 bases align to TRBD2. This CDR3 contains 16 residues. CDR1 and CDR2 (germline): LGHNA, YNFKEQ. Trimming cost V 6 bases and J 0 bases; bases outside gene matches: 7. CDR3 DNA sequence: TGTGCCAGCAGTCCCTTGGCGGGGGGGAGCACAGATACGCAGTATTTT. This codes for CASSPLAGGSTDTQYF.

This clonotype has a count of ten or more. The chain employs TRBV7-3 and TRBJ2-7; 7 positions match TRBD2. With V trimmed by 0 bases and J by 4 bases, 12 bases remained unmatched. The CDR3 runs to 17 residues. CDR1 SGHTA and CDR2 FQGTGA come from the germline V gene. This chain's CDR3 is CASSLTESGSSGYEQYV. The DNA for the CDR3 is TGTGCCAGCAGCTTAACCGAGTCCGGATCTAGCGGATACGAGCAGTACGTC.

V is TRBV18 and J is TRBJ2-1, with a weak D call TRBD2 (5 bases). In germline, CDR1 is KGHSH, CDR2 LQKENI. The CDR3 runs to 17 residues. The V gene lost 6 bases and the J gene lost 9 bases, with 27 bases spanning the gap. The CDR3 loop is CASSTREDGVFFGEQFF. The CDR3 DNA sequence: TGTGCCAGCTCTACGAGGGAAGATGGAGTATTTTTCGGTGAGCAGTTCTTC.

The J gene is TRBJ2-1, the V gene TRBV7-3, with 8 positions matching TRBD1. Looked up from germline, CDR1 is SGHTA and CDR2 is FQGTGA. CDR3 length: 15 residues. V shed 0 bases, J shed 7 bases, and the junction held 5 bases outside the gene matches. The CDR3 coding sequence is TGTGCCAGCAGCTTAACGGACAGGGTTGGTAATGAGCAGTTCTTC. The encoded protein is CASSLTDRVGNEQFF.

The V and J genes are TRBV5-1 and TRBJ1-4; no reliable D call. The ends were cut back, 7 bases at V and 6 bases at J, with 10 bases in the middle. Per germline, CDR1 SGHRS and CDR2 YFSETQ. CDR3 length: 12 residues. The DNA of the CDR3 is TGCGCCAGCGGTTGGGGTGATGAAAAACTGTTTTTT. Amino acids: CASGWGDEKLFF.

This clonotype was seen a handful of times. The V and J genes are TRBV4-2 and TRBJ1-2; 10 positions match TRBD1. J lost 5 bases, V lost 1 base, and 7 bases had no gene match. The germline V gene encodes CDR1 LGHNA and CDR2 YNFKEQ. The CDR3 length is 16 residues. CDR3 bases: TGTGCCAGCAGCCAAGGGGACAGGGGTTTACGTTATGGCTACACCTTC. Its protein product is CASSQGDRGLRYGYTF.

This chain links TRBV18 with TRBJ2-7; D might be TRBD2 (6 bases). The V gene lost 3 bases and the J gene lost 4 bases, with 13 bases spanning the gap. Germline CDR1 and CDR2: KGHSH and LQKENI. This CDR3 has 14 amino acids. The CDR3 here is CASSPGTGEYEQYV. The DNA of the CDR3 is TGTGCCAGCTCACCGGGAACGGGGGAATACGAGCAGTACGTC.

The chain recombines TRBV27 with TRBJ2-1; D remains unclear. Germline values: CDR1 MNHEY, CDR2 SMNVEV (reference sequence). V dropped 5 bases and J dropped 4 bases, with 15 bases sitting between them. This CDR3 has 15 residues. DNA for the CDR3: TGTGCCAGCAGTCCCACGACCGGACCATACAATGAGCAGTTCTTC. Encoded protein: CASSPTTGPYNEQFF.

This clonotype was counted ten times or more. The V and J genes are TRBV12-5 and TRBJ1-1, with D possibly TRBD1 on 5 matching bases. Per germline, CDR1 LGHNT and CDR2 FRNRAP. V lost 0 bases, J lost 1 base, and 9 bases lay in between. The CDR3 has 15 amino acids. CDR3 nucleotides: TGTGCTAGTGGTTTGGTACTAGGGGAGAACACTGAAGCTTTCTTT. It codes for CASGLVLGENTEAFF.

The V gene is TRBV19, the J gene TRBJ2-1; D not resolved. The V gene lost 0 bases and the J gene lost 6 bases, with 9 bases spanning the gap. Germline CDR1 is LNHDA and CDR2 is SQIVND (reference sequence). The CDR3 is made up of 14 amino acids. DNA for the CDR3: TGTGCCAGTAGTATAGAGTCCAGAGGCAATGAGCAGTTCTTC. This sequence encodes CASSIESRGNEQFF.

This clonotype has ten or more counts. The V call is TRBV12-3 or TRBV12-4, the J call TRBJ1-2; TRBD1 might be the D (6 bases). The CDR3 sequence is 15 residues long. V gave up 5 bases and J gave up 4 bases, with 17 bases separating them. CDR3 bases: TGTGCCAGCAGTCCCCCGACAGGAGCCATCTATGGCTACACCTTC. Its protein is CASSPPTGAIYGYTF.

This clonotype was observed a few times. The V call is TRBV6-2 or TRBV6-3, the J call TRBJ2-1, with TRBD1 identical over 9 bases. CDR1 and CDR2 from the germline V gene are MNHEY and SVGEGT. V lost 7 bases to trimming and J lost 5 bases; unmatched junction nucleotides: 6. CDR3 length: 14 residues. CDR3 region: CASTQGQGDNEQFF. The DNA of the CDR3 is TGTGCCAGCACCCAGGGACAGGGCGACAATGAGCAGTTCTTC.

The chain links TRBV5-5 to TRBJ2-6; D is unclear. In germline, CDR1 is SGHKS, CDR2 YYEKEE (reference sequence). V lost 2 bases, J lost 6 bases, and 18 bases lay in between. The CDR3 consists of 17 residues. The CDR3 nucleotides read TGTGCCAGCAGCTTCAAATCCATGCCACCTGCGGCCAACGTCCTGACTTTC. Translating it yields CASSFKSMPPAANVLTF.

This clonotype was seen a few times. V gene TRBV19 combines with J gene TRBJ1-1, with no clear D. Trimming removed 6 bases at V and 2 bases at J, with 10 bases between. Germline assignment: CDR1 LNHDA and CDR2 SQIVND (reference sequence). This CDR3 has 13 amino acids. The CDR3 coding sequence is TGTGCCAGTAGATTCCACCCTAACACTGAAGCTTTCTTT. Translating gives CASRFHPNTEAFF.

This clonotype was seen at least ten times. This rearrangement joins TRBV7-9 to TRBJ1-1, with 9 bases identical to TRBD1. This CDR3 has 16 amino acids. J gave up 4 bases and V 1 base, and 7 bases lay outside the gene matches. The germline V gene encodes CDR1 SEHNR and CDR2 FQNEAQ (reference sequence). Written as DNA, the CDR3 is TGTGCCAGCAGCTTAGTCCCCGGGGACAGGGTCACTGAAGCTTTCTTT. Translation gives CASSLVPGDRVTEAFF.